This is a list of T cell receptor beta chains from one sample in a study of tumor-infiltrating lymphocytes in primary liver carcinoma. Using its own MiXCR run on the multiplex PCR reads, TCRdb lists one record per CDR3 protein. Among about 92,000 distinct CDR3 sequences listed, roughly 70% were seen once. The specimen sequenced was tumor-adjacent normal liver tissue. The receptors shown here come from a man between 35 and 55 years old with primary liver carcinoma and hepatitis B virus infection. Both conserved end residues are part of each CDR3. A D gene is named only where the DNA matches it firmly. Where a row states a size, it is once, few, many or the class of an expanded clone; other rows omit it.

v_gene: TRBV13; j_gene: TRBJ2-7; abundance: many; d_gene: .; CDR3aa: CASSAQGTLYEQYF; CDR3nt: TGTGCCAGCAGTGCCCAAGGGACCCTCTACGAGCAGTACTTC
v_gene: TRBV28; j_gene: TRBJ2-3; abundance: once; d_gene: .; CDR3aa: CASSSTSSRAYTQYF; CDR3nt: TGTGCCAGCAGTTCTACGTCTTCTAGGGCATATACGCAGTATTTT
v_gene: TRBV11-2; j_gene: TRBJ2-3; abundance: .; d_gene: .; CDR3aa: CASSQLADDTQYF; CDR3nt: TGTGCCAGCAGCCAGTTAGCAGACGATACTCAGTATTTT
v_gene: TRBV20-1; j_gene: TRBJ2-7; abundance: .; d_gene: TRBD1; CDR3aa: CSARQGTRTYEQYF; CDR3nt: TGCAGTGCCCGACAGGGAACAAGGACCTACGAGCAGTACTTC
v_gene: TRBV4-2; j_gene: TRBJ1-2; abundance: .; d_gene: .; CDR3aa: CASSAELGYYGYAF; CDR3nt: TGTGCTAGCAGCGCTGAGTTGGGGTACTATGGCTACGCCTTC
v_gene: TRBV11-2; j_gene: TRBJ2-7; abundance: .; d_gene: .; CDR3aa: CASSEVSEQYF; CDR3nt: TGTGCCAGTAGCGAAGTCTCTGAGCAGTACTTC
v_gene: TRBV2; j_gene: TRBJ2-7; abundance: once; d_gene: .; CDR3aa: CASSGGGGYEQYF; CDR3nt: TGTGCCAGCAGTGGTGGAGGGGGCTACGAGCAATACTTC
v_gene: TRBV11-2; j_gene: TRBJ2-2; abundance: .; d_gene: .; CDR3aa: CASSFLWVQKTGELFF; CDR3nt: TGTGCCAGCAGCTTTCTATGGGTACAGAAGACCGGGGAGCTGTTTTTT
v_gene: TRBV6-5; j_gene: TRBJ1-3; abundance: many; d_gene: TRBD1; CDR3aa: CASSYGGQGEGGNTIYF; CDR3nt: TGTGCCAGCAGTTACGGGGGACAGGGAGAAGGTGGAAACACCATATATTTT
v_gene: TRBV4-1; j_gene: TRBJ2-6; abundance: many; d_gene: TRBD1; CDR3aa: CASSPQGSGANVLTF; CDR3nt: TGCGCCAGCAGCCCACAGGGGTCTGGGGCCAACGTCCTGACTTTC
v_gene: TRBV29-1; j_gene: TRBJ2-3; abundance: .; d_gene: .; CDR3aa: CSVTPIGDTDTRYF; CDR3nt: TGCAGCGTCACTCCTATCGGGGACACAGATACGCGGTATTTT
v_gene: TRBV6-1; j_gene: TRBJ2-3; abundance: many; d_gene: TRBD2; CDR3aa: CASSGMRGGTDTQYF; CDR3nt: TGTGCCAGCAGTGGGATGCGGGGGGGCACAGATACGCAGTATTTT
v_gene: TRBV9; j_gene: TRBJ1-6; abundance: few; d_gene: .; CDR3aa: CASSITDSYNSPLHF; CDR3nt: TGTGCCAGCAGCATTACGGACAGTTATAATTCACCCCTCCACTTT
v_gene: TRBV7-8; j_gene: TRBJ2-5; abundance: .; d_gene: TRBD2; CDR3aa: CVSGAGLTQETQYF; CDR3nt: TGTGTCAGCGGGGCGGGACTGACCCAAGAGACCCAGTACTTC
v_gene: TRBV11-1; j_gene: TRBJ1-6; abundance: .; d_gene: TRBD1; CDR3aa: CAISPDRGNSPLHF; CDR3nt: TGTGCCATCAGCCCTGACAGGGGGAATTCACCCCTCCACTTT
v_gene: TRBV12-3/TRBV12-4; j_gene: TRBJ2-1; abundance: .; d_gene: .; CDR3aa: CASSLRPYNDQFF; CDR3nt: TGTGCCAGCAGTTTGAGGCCCTACAACGATCAGTTCTTC
v_gene: TRBV7-9; j_gene: TRBJ2-1; abundance: .; d_gene: .; CDR3aa: CASSLPAGSYNEQFF; CDR3nt: TGTGCCAGCAGCTTGCCGGCGGGGTCCTACAATGAGCAGTTCTTC
v_gene: TRBV11-2; j_gene: TRBJ2-7; abundance: .; d_gene: .; CDR3aa: CASSPGAGTTYEQYF; CDR3nt: TGTGCCAGTAGCCCAGGGGCGGGGACGACCTACGAGCAGTACTTC
v_gene: TRBV6-1; j_gene: TRBJ2-5; abundance: many; d_gene: TRBD1; CDR3aa: CASRDRGSEETQYF; CDR3nt: TGTGCCAGCAGGGACAGGGGTTCGGAGGAGACCCAGTACTTC
v_gene: TRBV11-2; j_gene: TRBJ2-5; abundance: .; d_gene: .; CDR3aa: CASSHVSQGGTQYF; CDR3nt: TGTGCCAGCAGCCACGTCAGTCAGGGAGGGACCCAGTACTTC
v_gene: TRBV11-2; j_gene: TRBJ2-3; abundance: .; d_gene: .; CDR3aa: CPSSLERDTDMQYF; CDR3nt: TGTCCCAGCAGCTTAGAAAGAGACACAGATATGCAGTATTTT
v_gene: TRBV12-3/TRBV12-4; j_gene: TRBJ2-7; abundance: once; d_gene: .; CDR3aa: CAGSVPIGGSYEQYF; CDR3nt: TGCGCCGGCAGTGTCCCTATTGGGGGATCCTACGAGCAGTACTTC
v_gene: TRBV6-1; j_gene: TRBJ1-5; abundance: many; d_gene: .; CDR3aa: CASSELGSYSNQPQHF; CDR3nt: TGTGCCAGCAGTGAATTGGGCAGCTATAGCAATCAGCCCCAGCATTTT
v_gene: TRBV5-5; j_gene: TRBJ2-3; abundance: many; d_gene: .; CDR3aa: CASSFGSRADTQYF; CDR3nt: TGTGCCAGCAGCTTTGGTTCCCGGGCAGATACGCAGTATTTT
v_gene: TRBV11-2; j_gene: TRBJ2-7; abundance: .; d_gene: .; CDR3aa: CASNLEYSSSYEQYF; CDR3nt: TGTGCCAGTAACTTAGAGTACTCCAGCTCCTACGAGCAATACTTC
v_gene: TRBV5-5; j_gene: TRBJ1-1; abundance: many; d_gene: TRBD1; CDR3aa: CASSLVGGTGNTEAFF; CDR3nt: TGTGCCAGCAGCTTGGTTGGGGGGACAGGAAACACTGAAGCTTTCTTT
v_gene: TRBV29-1; j_gene: TRBJ2-5; abundance: .; d_gene: .; CDR3aa: CSVGGLNKEIQYF; CDR3nt: TGCAGCGTTGGGGGACTTAACAAAGAGATCCAGTATTTC
v_gene: TRBV6-1; j_gene: TRBJ2-1; abundance: .; d_gene: TRBD2; CDR3aa: CATSNSGRGYNEQFF; CDR3nt: TGTGCCACGTCCAATAGCGGGAGGGGCTACAATGAGCAGTTCTTC
v_gene: TRBV25-1; j_gene: TRBJ2-2; abundance: few; d_gene: .; CDR3aa: CASSELYGELFF; CDR3nt: TGTGCCAGCAGTGAATTGTACGGGGAGCTGTTTTTT
v_gene: TRBV6-5; j_gene: TRBJ2-3; abundance: once; d_gene: TRBD2; CDR3aa: CVSSYSRDGRAILSSIDTQYF; CDR3nt: TGTGTCAGCAGTTACTCCCGTGACGGGAGGGCCATTCTTTCGAGTATAGATACGCAGTATTTT
v_gene: TRBV7-8; j_gene: TRBJ2-3; abundance: .; d_gene: .; CDR3aa: CASSPTVQSSNTQYF; CDR3nt: TGTGCCAGCAGCCCGACAGTCCAAAGCTCAAATACGCAGTATTTT
v_gene: TRBV30; j_gene: TRBJ1-3; abundance: .; d_gene: .; CDR3aa: CAWMRSDSENTIYF; CDR3nt: TGTGCCTGGATGAGGTCCGACTCTGAAAACACCATATATTTT
v_gene: TRBV4-1; j_gene: TRBJ2-7; abundance: .; d_gene: TRBD2; CDR3aa: CASSQMGLANYEQYF; CDR3nt: TGCGCCAGCAGCCAAATGGGACTAGCAAACTACGAGCAATACTTC
v_gene: TRBV10-1; j_gene: TRBJ2-2; abundance: .; d_gene: .; CDR3aa: CASSARGARELFF; CDR3nt: TGCGCCAGCAGTGCTAGGGGCGCCCGGGAGCTGTTTTTT
v_gene: TRBV5-5; j_gene: TRBJ2-3; abundance: .; d_gene: .; CDR3aa: CVSSFSDTQYF; CDR3nt: TGTGTCAGCAGCTTCTCGGATACGCAGTATTTT
v_gene: TRBV7-3; j_gene: TRBJ1-1; abundance: once; d_gene: .; CDR3aa: CASSLSGQNTEAFF; CDR3nt: TGTGCCAGCAGCTTATCCGGACAGAACACTGAAGCTTTCTTT
v_gene: TRBV20-1; j_gene: TRBJ2-1; abundance: .; d_gene: .; CDR3aa: CSVPGRTYNEQFF; CDR3nt: TGCAGTGTTCCGGGACGGACCTACAATGAGCAATTCTTC
v_gene: TRBV5-6; j_gene: TRBJ2-1; abundance: .; d_gene: .; CDR3aa: CASRLGAVSNEQFF; CDR3nt: TGTGCCAGCAGATTAGGGGCGGTGAGCAATGAGCAGTTCTTC
v_gene: TRBV11-2; j_gene: TRBJ1-1; abundance: .; d_gene: .; CDR3aa: CVSSLEPGVQTEAFF; CDR3nt: TGTGTCAGCAGCTTAGAGCCAGGGGTGCAAACTGAAGCTTTCTTT
v_gene: TRBV11-2; j_gene: TRBJ1-1; abundance: .; d_gene: .; CDR3aa: CAGSLSSNTEVFF; CDR3nt: TGTGCCGGCAGCTTAAGTTCGAACACTGAAGTTTTCTTT
v_gene: TRBV29-1; j_gene: TRBJ2-3; abundance: many; d_gene: .; CDR3aa: CSVEDQGTPQTQYF; CDR3nt: TGCAGCGTTGAAGATCAGGGGACCCCCCAAACACAGTATTTT
v_gene: TRBV4-2; j_gene: TRBJ2-1; abundance: .; d_gene: .; CDR3aa: CASSQDGTCDNEQFF; CDR3nt: TGTGCCAGCAGCCAAGACGGGACGTGTGACAATGAGCAGTTCTTC
v_gene: TRBV20-1; j_gene: TRBJ1-5; abundance: .; d_gene: .; CDR3aa: CTAIVYNNQPQHF; CDR3nt: TGCACTGCTATTGTGTATAACAATCAGCCTCAGCATTTT
v_gene: TRBV28; j_gene: TRBJ2-1; abundance: .; d_gene: TRBD2; CDR3aa: CASSLPWTSGGEQFF; CDR3nt: TGTGCCAGCAGTTTACCGTGGACTAGCGGGGGAGAGCAGTTCTTC
v_gene: TRBV12-3/TRBV12-4; j_gene: TRBJ1-1; abundance: .; d_gene: .; CDR3aa: CASSPRGSNNEAFF; CDR3nt: TGTGCCAGTAGTCCCCGGGGATCGAACAATGAAGCTTTCTTT
v_gene: TRBV7-9; j_gene: TRBJ2-7; abundance: .; d_gene: TRBD1; CDR3aa: CTSTAQGSPYEQYF; CDR3nt: TGTACCAGCACCGCACAGGGGTCCCCTTACGAGCAGTACTTC
v_gene: TRBV6-1; j_gene: TRBJ2-5; abundance: many; d_gene: .; CDR3aa: CASSEGTLKETQYF; CDR3nt: TGTGCCAGCAGTGAAGGGACTCTGAAGGAGACCCAGTACTTC
v_gene: TRBV7-9; j_gene: TRBJ2-1; abundance: .; d_gene: .; CDR3aa: CASSLDARPNEQFF; CDR3nt: TGTGCCAGCAGCTTAGATGCCAGGCCCAATGAGCAGTTCTTC
v_gene: TRBV11-2; j_gene: TRBJ2-1; abundance: .; d_gene: .; CDR3aa: CASSPGWGRRDNEQFF; CDR3nt: TGTGCTAGCAGCCCTGGGTGGGGGAGGCGCGACAATGAGCAGTTCTTC
v_gene: TRBV4-1; j_gene: TRBJ2-7; abundance: .; d_gene: TRBD2; CDR3aa: CASSQVGTNSYEQYF; CDR3nt: TGCGCCAGCAGCCAAGTAGGGACTAACTCCTACGAACAGTACTTC
v_gene: TRBV6-6; j_gene: TRBJ2-3; abundance: .; d_gene: .; CDR3aa: CASRGGINTDTQYF; CDR3nt: TGTGCCAGCAGAGGAGGGATTAACACAGACACGCAGTATTTT
v_gene: TRBV6-5; j_gene: TRBJ2-7; abundance: many; d_gene: TRBD1; CDR3aa: CASSYWTGGIYEQYF; CDR3nt: TGTGCCAGCAGTTACTGGACAGGGGGCATCTACGAGCAGTACTTC
v_gene: TRBV7-8; j_gene: TRBJ2-1; abundance: many; d_gene: .; CDR3aa: CASSLAVATEQFF; CDR3nt: TGTGCCAGCAGCTTAGCGGTTGCGACTGAGCAGTTCTTC
v_gene: TRBV11-2; j_gene: TRBJ2-7; abundance: .; d_gene: .; CDR3aa: CAAARDLAYEQYF; CDR3nt: TGTGCAGCAGCTCGGGACTTAGCCTACGAGCAGTACTTC
v_gene: TRBV7-8; j_gene: TRBJ2-3; abundance: many; d_gene: TRBD2; CDR3aa: CASSFRLSSGRLDTQYF; CDR3nt: TGTGCCAGCAGCTTTCGGTTATCTAGCGGGAGATTAGATACGCAGTATTTT
v_gene: TRBV6-2/TRBV6-3; j_gene: TRBJ2-1; abundance: .; d_gene: .; CDR3aa: CASSPEGGYNEQFF; CDR3nt: TGTGCCAGCAGTCCCGAAGGCGGGTATAATGAGCAGTTCTTC
v_gene: TRBV11-2; j_gene: TRBJ2-7; abundance: .; d_gene: .; CDR3aa: CASSLGSKYEQHF; CDR3nt: TGTGCCAGCAGCTTAGGCTCGAAGTACGAGCAGCACTTC